This entry describes one T cell receptor beta chain. The record originates from a study of lymphopenia after photon versus proton radiotherapy. TCRdb keeps only in-frame clones here, not all; method: immunoSEQ multiplex PCR. This table holds more than 20,000 clones, roughly 80% found once. This TCR derives from a man in his forties or fifties with gastric cancer. Sequenced here: peripheral blood, sampled from a patient treated with photon-based radiotherapy.

The CDR3 bases are TGTGCCAGCAGCTGGCGGGACGGCACTGAAGCTTTCTTT. It yields the protein CASSWRDGTEAFF. The rearrangement links TRBV7-3 to TRBJ1-1, with a weak D call TRBD1 (5 bases). The ends were cut back, 4 bases at V and 4 bases at J, with 10 bases in the middle. The CDR3 length is 13 residues. From germline, CDR1 is SGHTA and CDR2 FQGTGA.